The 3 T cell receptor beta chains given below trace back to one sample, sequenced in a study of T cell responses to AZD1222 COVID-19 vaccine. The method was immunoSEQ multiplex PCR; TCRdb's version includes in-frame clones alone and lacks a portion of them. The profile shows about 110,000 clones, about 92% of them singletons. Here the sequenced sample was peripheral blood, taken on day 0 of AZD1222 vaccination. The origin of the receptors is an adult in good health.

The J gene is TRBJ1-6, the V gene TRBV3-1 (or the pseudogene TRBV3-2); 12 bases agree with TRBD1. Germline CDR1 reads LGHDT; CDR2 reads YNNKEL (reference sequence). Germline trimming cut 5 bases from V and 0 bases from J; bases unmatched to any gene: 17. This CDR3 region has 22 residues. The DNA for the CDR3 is TGTGCCAGCAGCAGAAGCCGACCGGGACAGGGGGCGAAGAGCTCCTATAATTCACCCCTCCACTTT. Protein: CASSRSRPGQGAKSSYNSPLHF.

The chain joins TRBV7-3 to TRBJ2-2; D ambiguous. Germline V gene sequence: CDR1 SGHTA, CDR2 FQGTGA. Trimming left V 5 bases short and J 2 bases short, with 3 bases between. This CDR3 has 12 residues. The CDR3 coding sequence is TGTGCCAGCAGCCGAAACACCGGGGAGCTGTTTTTT. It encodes CASSRNTGELFF.

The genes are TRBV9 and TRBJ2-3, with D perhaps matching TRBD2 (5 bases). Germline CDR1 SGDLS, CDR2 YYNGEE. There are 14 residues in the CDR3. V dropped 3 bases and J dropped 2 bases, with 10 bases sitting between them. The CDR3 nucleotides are TGTGCCAGCAGCGCCCTTAGCGCCACAGATACGCAGTATTTT. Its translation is CASSALSATDTQYF.